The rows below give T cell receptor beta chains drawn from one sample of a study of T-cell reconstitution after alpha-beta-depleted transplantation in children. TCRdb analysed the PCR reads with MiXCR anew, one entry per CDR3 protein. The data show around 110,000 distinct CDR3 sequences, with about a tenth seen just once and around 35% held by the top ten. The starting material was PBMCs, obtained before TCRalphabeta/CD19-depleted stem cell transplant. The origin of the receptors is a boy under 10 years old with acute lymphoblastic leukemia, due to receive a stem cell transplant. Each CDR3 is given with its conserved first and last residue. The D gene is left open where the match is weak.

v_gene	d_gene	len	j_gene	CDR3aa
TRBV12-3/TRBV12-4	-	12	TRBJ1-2	CASSDGTLRYTF
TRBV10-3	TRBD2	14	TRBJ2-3	CAINPGLGTDTQYF
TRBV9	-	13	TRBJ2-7	CASVTHSSHEQYF
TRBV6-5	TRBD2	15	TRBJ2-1	CASSQGTSDYNEQFF
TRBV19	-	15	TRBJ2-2	CASTPGSPNTGELFF
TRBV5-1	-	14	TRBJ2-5	CASSLDHRQETQYF
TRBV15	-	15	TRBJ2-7	CATSGTGTGAYEQYF
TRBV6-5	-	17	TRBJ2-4	CASSSRVGPYAKNIQYF
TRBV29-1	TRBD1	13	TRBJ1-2	CSVERGQGYGYTF
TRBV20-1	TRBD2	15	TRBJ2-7	CRASGAGGFGDEQYF
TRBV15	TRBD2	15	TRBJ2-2	CATSGTSANTGELFF
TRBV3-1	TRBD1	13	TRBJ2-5	CASSRDRGETQYF
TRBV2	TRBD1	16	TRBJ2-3	CASIENRGSSADTQYF
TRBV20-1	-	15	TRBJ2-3	CSARDMGKRADTQYF
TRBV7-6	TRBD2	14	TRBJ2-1	CASSLTSGSTEQFF
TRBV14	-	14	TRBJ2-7	CASSQVNRVYEQYF
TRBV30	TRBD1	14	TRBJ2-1	CAWLRGPLYNEQFF
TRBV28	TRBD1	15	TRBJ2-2	CASRLHGQVVGELFF
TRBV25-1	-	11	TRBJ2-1	CAATEGNEQFF
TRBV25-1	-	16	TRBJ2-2	CASSVRTSGGTGELFF
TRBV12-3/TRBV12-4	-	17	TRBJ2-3	CASSLGVGVPTTDTQYF
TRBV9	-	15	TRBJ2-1	CASSHLGQRDNEQFF
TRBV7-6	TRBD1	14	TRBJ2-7	CASSLRTGNYEQYF
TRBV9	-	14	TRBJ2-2	CASSVYRRGGELFF
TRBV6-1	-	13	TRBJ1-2	CASSGDGSSYYTF
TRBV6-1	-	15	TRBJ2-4	CASNTQTAGKNIQYF
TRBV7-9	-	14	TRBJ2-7	CASSLAGQLYEQYF
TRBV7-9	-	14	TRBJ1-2	CASSSPRTYYGYTF
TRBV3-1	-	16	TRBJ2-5	CASSQRTGLEGETQYF
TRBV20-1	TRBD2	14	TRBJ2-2	CSASGELDTGELFF
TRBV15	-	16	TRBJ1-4	CATSPTGSRFYEKLFF
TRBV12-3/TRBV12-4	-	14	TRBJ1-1	CASSLAQLNTEAFF
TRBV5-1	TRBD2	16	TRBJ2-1	CASSQLSGSYYNEQFF
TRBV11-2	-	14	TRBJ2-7	CASGRGAESYEQYF
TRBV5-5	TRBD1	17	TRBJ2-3	CASSPSRQGAPTDTQYF
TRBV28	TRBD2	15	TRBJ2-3	CASSTLAGGADTQYF
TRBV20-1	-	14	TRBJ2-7	CSARDWNRVNEQYF
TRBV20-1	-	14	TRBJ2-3	CSARSGGARDTQYF
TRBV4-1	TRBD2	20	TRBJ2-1	CASSHVPGTSGGSSYNEQFF
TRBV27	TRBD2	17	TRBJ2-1	CASSPRLAGGSNNEQFF
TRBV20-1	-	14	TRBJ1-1	CSGRRGRMNTEAFF
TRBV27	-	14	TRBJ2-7	CASSLGTLDREQYF
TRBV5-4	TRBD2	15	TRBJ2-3	CASSLAGGIPDTQYF
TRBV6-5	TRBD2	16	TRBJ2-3	CASSYGGGPGADTQYF
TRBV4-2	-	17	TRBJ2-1	CASSQDPWPSTYNEQFF
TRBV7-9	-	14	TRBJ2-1	CASSFGEFQYEQFF
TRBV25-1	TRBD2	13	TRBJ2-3	CASTHPGLAAQYF
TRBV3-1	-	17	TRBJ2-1	CASSQDDIQTGGNEQFF
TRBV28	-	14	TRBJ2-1	CASSTEGIYNEQFF
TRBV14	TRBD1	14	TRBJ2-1	CASSPTLRGTEQFF
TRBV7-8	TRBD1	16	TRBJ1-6	CASSLVGTGTNSPLHF
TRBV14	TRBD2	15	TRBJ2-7	CASSQRLAGPHEQYF
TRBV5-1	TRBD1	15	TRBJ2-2	CASSLRTGGTGELFF
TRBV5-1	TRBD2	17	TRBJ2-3	CASSSATTSGSADTQYF
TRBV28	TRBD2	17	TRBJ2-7	CASSSPFSGSGTYEQYF